This is a list of T cell receptor beta chains from one sample in a study of T cells in Graves' hyperthyroidism and ophthalmopathy. TCRdb used MiXCR to reprocess the multiplex PCR reads, holding one entry per CDR3 protein. This sample has about 300,000 distinct CDR3 sequences, with roughly a fifth found just once. Sequenced: blood. The origin of the receptors is a man aged 45 to 65 with Graves' ophthalmopathy. Each CDR3 is given with its conserved first and last residue. Each record gives: clone size, V gene, D gene, J gene, CDR3 protein, CDR3 DNA. D genes are given only for firm matches. Rows may omit the clone size; those that give it use once, few, many or a size class.

clone_size: few
v_call: TRBV11-2
d_call: NA
j_call: TRBJ2-6
cdr3_aa: CASSLWRTHSGANVLTF
cdr3_nt: TGTGCCAGCAGCTTGTGGCGCACCCACTCTGGGGCCAACGTCCTGACTTTC

clone_size: few
v_call: TRBV6-2/TRBV6-3
d_call: NA
j_call: TRBJ2-7
cdr3_aa: CASSSPSSGGHEQYF
cdr3_nt: TGTGCCAGCAGTTCCCCATCTTCAGGGGGGCACGAGCAGTACTTC

clone_size: many
v_call: TRBV28
d_call: TRBD1
j_call: TRBJ1-1
cdr3_aa: CASRPQGENTEAFF
cdr3_nt: TGTGCCAGCAGACCACAGGGGGAGAACACTGAAGCTTTCTTT

clone_size: many
v_call: TRBV20-1
d_call: TRBD1
j_call: TRBJ2-7
cdr3_aa: CSARPRDRVGEQYF
cdr3_nt: TGCAGTGCTAGACCCCGCGACAGGGTCGGCGAGCAGTACTTC

clone_size: NA
v_call: TRBV7-2
d_call: NA
j_call: TRBJ2-7
cdr3_aa: CASSGNTGFLYEQYF
cdr3_nt: TGTGCCAGCAGCGGAAATACAGGGTTCCTTTACGAGCAGTACTTC

clone_size: NA
v_call: TRBV15
d_call: TRBD2
j_call: TRBJ2-7
cdr3_aa: CATSREPGGEQYF
cdr3_nt: TGTGCCACCAGCAGAGAACCCGGGGGGGAGCAGTACTTC

clone_size: many
v_call: TRBV7-3
d_call: NA
j_call: TRBJ2-7
cdr3_aa: CASSLDRRNEQYF
cdr3_nt: TGTGCCAGCAGCTTAGACAGAAGGAACGAGCAGTACTTC

clone_size: many
v_call: TRBV27
d_call: NA
j_call: TRBJ1-6
cdr3_aa: CASSLSGTAPIALHF
cdr3_nt: TGTGCCAGCAGTTTATCCGGGACCGCCCCGATAGCCCTCCACTTT

clone_size: many
v_call: TRBV5-6
d_call: NA
j_call: TRBJ2-6
cdr3_aa: CASSLGSSGANVLTF
cdr3_nt: TGTGCCAGCAGCTTAGGGAGCTCTGGGGCCAACGTCCTGACTTTC

clone_size: NA
v_call: TRBV12-3/TRBV12-4
d_call: NA
j_call: TRBJ1-4
cdr3_aa: CTSSLEYNEKLFF
cdr3_nt: TGTACCAGCAGTTTGGAGTACAATGAAAAACTGTTTTTT

clone_size: few
v_call: TRBV6-2/TRBV6-3
d_call: TRBD1
j_call: TRBJ1-1
cdr3_aa: CASSFKQGSTEAFF
cdr3_nt: TGTGCCAGCAGTTTTAAACAGGGGAGCACTGAAGCTTTCTTT

clone_size: many
v_call: TRBV14
d_call: TRBD2
j_call: TRBJ2-1
cdr3_aa: CASSHTGGSRYNEQFF
cdr3_nt: TGTGCCAGCAGTCATACTGGCGGGAGTCGGTACAATGAGCAGTTCTTC